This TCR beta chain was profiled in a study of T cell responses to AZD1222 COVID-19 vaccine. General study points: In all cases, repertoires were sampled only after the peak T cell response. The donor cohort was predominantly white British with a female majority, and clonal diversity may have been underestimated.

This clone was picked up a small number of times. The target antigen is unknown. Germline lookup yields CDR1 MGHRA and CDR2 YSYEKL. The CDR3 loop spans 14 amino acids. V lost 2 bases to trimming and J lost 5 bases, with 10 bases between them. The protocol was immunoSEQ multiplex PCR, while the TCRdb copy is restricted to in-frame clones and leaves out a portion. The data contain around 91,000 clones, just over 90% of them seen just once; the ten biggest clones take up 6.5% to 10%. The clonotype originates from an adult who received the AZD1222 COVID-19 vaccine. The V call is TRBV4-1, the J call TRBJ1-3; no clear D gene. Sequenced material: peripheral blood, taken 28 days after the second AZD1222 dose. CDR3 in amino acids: CASSQFTLRNTIYF. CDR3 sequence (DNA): TGCGCCAGCAGCCAATTCACTCTTCGAAACACCATATATTTT.